A selection of T cell receptor beta chains follows, all from one sample in a study of OX40 agonist ivuxolimab in advanced cancers. The repertoire was sequenced with immunoSEQ multiplex PCR; TCRdb's copy has only in-frame clones and lacks some. Of 99,000 or so clones in the sample, more than 80% are singletons; the top ten hold 5.5%. Sequencing used CD4+ or CD8+ T cells sorted from blood, obtained in a trial of the OX40 agonist ivuxolimab. The receptor set was obtained from an adult with an advanced solid tumor such as melanoma, head and neck, liver or kidney cancer. Each CDR3 is given with its conserved first and last residue. The order of the fields is clone size, J gene, D gene, V gene, CDR3 protein, CDR3 DNA. The D gene is left open where the match is weak. Clone size is shown for a subset of rows, as once, few, many or a class of expanded clone.

>-|TRBJ2-4|-|TRBV6-1
CASSEQAIQYF
TGTGCCAGCAGTGAACAAGCCATTCAGTACTTC
>few|TRBJ1-2|-|TRBV27
CASSPWGSRDGYTF
TGTGCCAGCAGTCCCTGGGGCAGCCGGGATGGCTACACCTTC
>few|TRBJ1-1|TRBD1|TRBV30
CAWNRGLGTEAFF
TGTGCCTGGAACAGGGGGCTGGGGACTGAAGCTTTCTTT
>once|TRBJ2-7|TRBD2|TRBV7-3
CASSPPREGPSYEQYF
TGTGCCAGCAGCCCCCCCCGGGAGGGCCCTTCCTACGAGCAGTACTTC
>-|TRBJ2-7|TRBD2|TRBV5-1
CASSLGEGGSSYEQYF
TGCGCCAGCAGCTTGGGAGAGGGCGGGAGCTCCTACGAGCAGTACTTC
>-|TRBJ2-2|-|TRBV7-2
CASSTRTGGGELFF
TGTGCCAGCAGCACCCGAACTGGAGGCGGGGAGCTGTTTTTT
>-|TRBJ1-3|-|TRBV5-1
CASSLLEGRGNTIYF
TGCGCCAGCAGCTTACTCGAGGGGCGTGGAAACACCATATATTTT
>-|TRBJ2-3|-|TRBV6-4
CASGQGGATDTQYF
TGTGCCAGCGGGCAGGGGGGGGCGACAGATACGCAGTATTTT
>-|TRBJ1-5|-|TRBV6-6
CASSYRADQPQHF
TGTGCCAGCAGTTACAGGGCGGACCAGCCCCAGCATTTT
>-|TRBJ2-1|-|TRBV11-2
CASSPGGLHEQFF
TGTGCCAGCAGTCCAGGGGGGCTTCACGAGCAGTTCTTC
>-|TRBJ1-1|TRBD1|TRBV29-1
CSASQGLQGNTEAFF
TGCAGCGCATCACAGGGGCTACAGGGGAACACTGAAGCTTTCTTT
>-|TRBJ1-2|TRBD1|TRBV5-8
CASSVPGQGAWYGYTF
TGTGCCAGCAGCGTCCCGGGACAGGGGGCATGGTATGGCTACACCTTC
>-|TRBJ1-5|-|TRBV27
CASSSGTGEGQPQHF
TGTGCCAGCAGTTCAGGGACCGGGGAGGGTCAGCCCCAGCATTTT
>-|TRBJ1-2|TRBD1|TRBV18
CASSPLRGGTGDRYGYTF
TGTGCCAGCTCACCACTTAGAGGCGGGACAGGCGACCGCTATGGCTACACCTTC
>-|TRBJ1-1|-|TRBV11-2
CASSFGVALGNTEAFF
TGTGCCAGCAGCTTCGGTGTTGCGTTGGGGAACACTGAAGCTTTCTTT
>-|TRBJ1-1|-|TRBV7-2
CASSLKLGAGLLMNTEAFF
TGTGCCAGCAGCTTAAAACTCGGCGCAGGGCTACTAATGAACACTGAAGCTTTCTTT
>-|TRBJ2-5|-|TRBV7-2
CASSLRPRTETQYF
TGTGCCAGCAGCCTAAGGCCTCGTACAGAGACCCAGTACTTC
>-|TRBJ2-7|TRBD1|TRBV30
CAWSVPDRVSGEQYF
TGTGCCTGGAGTGTACCCGACAGGGTGTCTGGCGAGCAGTACTTC
>-|TRBJ2-3|-|TRBV7-3
CASSTTGGAGTDTQYF
TGTGCCAGCAGCACGACTGGGGGCGCCGGGACAGATACGCAGTATTTT
>-|TRBJ2-2|TRBD2|TRBV4-1
CASSQDGSGGALTGELFF
TGCGCCAGCAGCCAAGATGGGAGCGGGGGGGCCTTGACCGGGGAGCTGTTTTTT
>few|TRBJ2-3|-|TRBV11-2
CASSPGGLADTQYF
TGTGCCAGCAGCCCGGGGGGCCTTGCAGATACGCAGTATTTT
>-|TRBJ2-7|TRBD1|TRBV10-1
CASSDLPGDRGYEQYF
TGCGCCAGCAGTGATCTTCCAGGGGACAGGGGCTACGAGCAGTACTTC
>-|TRBJ2-7|TRBD1|TRBV6-5
CASSYAPNRGLEQYF
TGTGCCAGCAGTTACGCCCCCAACAGGGGGCTAGAGCAGTACTTC
>-|TRBJ1-1|-|TRBV30
CAWSARQDGRAEAFF
TGTGCCTGGAGTGCCCGACAAGACGGCAGGGCTGAAGCTTTCTTT
>-|TRBJ1-2|-|TRBV7-9
CTSSLGRSYGYTF
TGTACCAGCAGCTTGGGCCGGAGCTATGGCTACACCTTC
>-|TRBJ1-1|-|TRBV5-4
CASSQTRLGVNTEAFF
TGCGCCAGCAGCCAAACCCGTTTGGGTGTAAACACTGAAGCTTTCTTT
>-|TRBJ2-1|-|TRBV7-3
CASSTLGTGGPYNEQFF
TGTGCCAGCAGCACATTGGGTACGGGGGGCCCCTACAATGAGCAGTTCTTC
>-|TRBJ2-7|-|TRBV6-5
CASSYSTGTPFGEQYF
TGTGCCAGCAGTTACTCGACCGGGACACCGTTCGGCGAGCAGTACTTC
>-|TRBJ2-7|-|TRBV2
CASSDSREEQYF
TGTGCCAGCAGTGATAGTCGGGAGGAGCAGTACTTC
>-|TRBJ2-2|-|TRBV7-3
CASSWARGGTGELFF
TGTGCCAGCAGCTGGGCTAGGGGTGGGACCGGGGAGCTGTTTTTT
>-|TRBJ1-6|-|TRBV7-9
CASGTNNSPLHF
TGTGCCAGCGGAACCAATAATTCACCCCTCCACTTT
>-|TRBJ2-5|TRBD2|TRBV4-1
CASSQVTSGPQETQYF
TGCGCCAGCAGCCAAGTGACTAGCGGCCCCCAAGAGACCCAGTACTTC
>-|TRBJ1-1|TRBD1|TRBV18
CASSRTGTNTEAFF
TGTGCCAGCTCGCGGACAGGGACGAACACTGAAGCTTTCTTT
>-|TRBJ2-3|-|TRBV19
CASSLGHTDTQYF
TGTGCCAGTTCCCTGGGGCACACAGATACGCAGTATTTT
>-|TRBJ2-5|TRBD1|TRBV5-4
CASSGTVQETQYF
TGTGCCAGCTCAGGGACAGTTCAAGAGACCCAGTACTTC
>-|TRBJ1-3|-|TRBV9
CASSVGVEILGNTIYF
TGTGCCAGCAGCGTAGGGGTGGAGATACTTGGAAACACCATATATTTT
>-|TRBJ2-1|TRBD2|TRBV19
CASSIRTSGRDEQFF
TGTGCCAGTAGTATAAGGACTAGCGGGAGGGATGAGCAGTTCTTC
>-|TRBJ2-2|-|TRBV29-1
CSVERSGELFF
TGCAGCGTTGAAAGGAGCGGGGAGCTGTTTTTT
>-|TRBJ2-3|-|TRBV11-2
CASSLETDTQYF
TGTGCCAGCAGCTTAGAAACAGATACGCAGTATTTT
>few|TRBJ1-5|-|TRBV18
CASSPVGNQPQHF
TGTGCCAGCTCACCGGTAGGCAATCAGCCCCAGCATTTT
>once|TRBJ1-5|TRBD1|TRBV19
CASRPGTGGVGNQPQHF
TGTGCCAGTAGGCCCGGGACAGGGGGCGTCGGCAATCAGCCCCAGCATTTT
>-|TRBJ2-1|TRBD2|TRBV4-2
CASSQGLAASNNEQFF
TGTGCCAGCAGCCAAGGGCTAGCGGCTTCAAACAATGAGCAGTTCTTC
>once|TRBJ2-3|-|TRBV5-1
CASMGGSGTTGTQYF
TGCGCCAGCATGGGTGGTAGCGGTACCACTGGGACGCAGTATTTT
>-|TRBJ1-6|-|TRBV27
CASSLLGNSPLHF
TGTGCCAGCAGTTTATTGGGGAATTCACCCCTCCACTTT
>few|TRBJ2-7|TRBD2|TRBV6-1
CASSSRTSGSYEQYF
TGTGCCAGCAGTTCACGGACTAGCGGCTCCTACGAGCAGTACTTC
>-|TRBJ2-3|-|TRBV5-1
CASSLLGGSDTQYF
TGCGCCAGCAGCTTGTTAGGTGGTTCGGATACGCAGTATTTT
>-|TRBJ2-3|TRBD2|TRBV11-3
CASSRGGLASKDTQYF
TGTGCCAGCAGCCGGGGGGGACTAGCGTCGAAAGATACGCAGTATTTT
>medium-sized|TRBJ2-7|-|TRBV21-1
CASGVGGYEQYF
TGTGCCAGCGGGGTCGGGGGATACGAGCAGTACTTC
>-|TRBJ1-1|-|TRBV7-2
CASSPAQGLWTEAFF
TGTGCCAGCAGCCCGGCACAGGGACTGTGGACTGAAGCTTTCTTT
>-|TRBJ1-1|TRBD1|TRBV7-9
CASSQDRENTEAFF
TGTGCCAGCAGCCAGGACAGGGAAAACACTGAAGCTTTCTTT
>-|TRBJ1-5|-|TRBV11-2
CASSLDGVNQPQHF
TGTGCCAGCAGCTTAGATGGGGTAAATCAGCCCCAGCATTTT
>-|TRBJ2-2|-|TRBV7-6
CASSLGTQNTGELFF
TGTGCCAGCAGCCTGGGGACTCAGAACACCGGGGAGCTGTTTTTT
>-|TRBJ2-7|-|TRBV6-6
CASSYKGREQYF
TGTGCCAGCAGTTACAAGGGACGAGAGCAGTACTTC
>-|TRBJ2-5|-|TRBV7-2
CASSSYQETQYF
TGTGCCAGCAGCTCGTACCAAGAGACCCAGTACTTC
>-|TRBJ2-7|-|TRBV4-1
CASSQGIIAYEQYF
TGCGCCAGCAGCCAAGGCATTATTGCCTACGAGCAGTACTTC
>few|TRBJ1-5|TRBD1|TRBV5-6
CASSSGDRAGEPQHF
TGTGCCAGCAGCTCGGGTGACAGGGCTGGGGAGCCCCAGCATTTT
>-|TRBJ2-7|-|TRBV10-3
CAMGSAWGVYEQYF
TGTGCCATGGGGTCGGCGTGGGGAGTCTACGAGCAGTACTTC
>-|TRBJ2-7|TRBD2|TRBV19
CASSISTSGSYEQYF
TGTGCCAGTAGTATTTCCACTAGCGGGTCCTACGAGCAGTACTTC
>-|TRBJ2-1|-|TRBV29-1
CSVEVSPSSYNEQFF
TGCAGCGTTGAGGTTAGTCCAAGCTCCTACAATGAGCAGTTCTTC